Following are 28 T cell receptor beta chains from one sample sequenced in a study of PD-L1 blockade in urothelial cancer. The repertoire was sequenced with immunoSEQ multiplex PCR; TCRdb's copy has only in-frame clones and lacks some. The sample records 95,000 to 100,000 clones, roughly 87% being singletons. The time point here: pretreatment peripheral blood. The specimen was PBMCs, collected around atezolizumab (anti-PD-L1) treatment. The receptors originated from a man in his sixties with urothelial cancer.

Only one count was recorded for this clone. The chain recombines TRBV11-3 with TRBJ2-2; 7 nucleotides line up with TRBD1. Looked up from germline, CDR1 is SGHNT and CDR2 is YENEEA. Unmatched junction bases numbered 2, after V lost 5 bases and J lost 2 bases. The CDR3 runs 14 residues. The CDR3 DNA reads as TGTGCCAGCAGCCGGGACAGCAACACCGGGGAGCTGTTTTTT. Amino acids: CASSRDSNTGELFF.

The sample holds one count of this clone. The rearrangement links TRBV11-2 to TRBJ2-3; maybe TRBD1 (5 bases). Germline V lookup: CDR1 SGHAT, CDR2 FQNNGV. V lost 5 bases, J lost 3 bases, and 12 bases lay in between. The CDR3 consists of 14 residues. The CDR3 here is CASSLRRTTDTQYF. The CDR3 nucleotides read TGTGCCAGCAGCCTCAGAAGGACAACAGATACGCAGTATTTT.

V and J are TRBV28 and TRBJ1-2; TRBD1 might be the D (6 bases). Per germline, CDR1 MDHEN and CDR2 SYDVKM. V shed 4 bases and J shed 0 bases, with 21 bases lying between them. This CDR3 comprises 18 residues. The CDR3 DNA sequence: TGTGCCAGCAGTTCTACCGGGACAACAGAGGTAGCTAACTATGGCTACACCTTC. This encodes CASSSTGTTEVANYGYTF.

The chain combines TRBV28 with TRBJ2-7; TRBD1 aligns across 8 bases. This CDR3 is 16 amino acids long. Germline V lookup: CDR1 MDHEN, CDR2 SYDVKM. The junction had 11 bases not matched to a gene; V was cut back by 2 bases and J by 5 bases. The CDR3 region is CASSLKGVTGVNEQYF. The CDR3 DNA reads TGTGCCAGCAGTTTAAAGGGGGTGACAGGGGTAAACGAGCAGTACTTC.

This rearrangement joins TRBV29-1 to TRBJ1-3; maybe TRBD1 (5 bases). The V end was cut by 2 bases, the J end by 2 bases, with 7 bases between. The CDR3 is 13 residues long. Germline-derived CDR1 and CDR2 are SQVTM and ANQGSEA. The CDR3 DNA reads as TGCAGCGTTGAACGGGGGACTGGAAACACCATATATTTT. It encodes CSVERGTGNTIYF.

In this sample, this clone turned up once. J is TRBJ2-7 and V is TRBV6-5; TRBD1 agrees at 10 bases. In germline, CDR1 is MNHEY, CDR2 SVGAGI. After removal of 2 bases from V and 2 bases from J, the junction contained 3 bases not matched to a gene. The CDR3 has 15 residues. Written as DNA, the CDR3 is TGTGCCAGCAGTTACGACGGGACAGGGGCCTACGAGCAGTACTTC. Translation gives CASSYDGTGAYEQYF.

The chain carries TRBV6-1 and TRBJ2-1; the D is unclear. V dropped 2 bases and J dropped 8 bases, with 7 bases sitting between them. The CDR3 extends over 12 amino acids. CDR1 MNHNS and CDR2 SASEGT come from the germline V gene. CDR3 residues: CASSEFRYEQFF. The CDR3 DNA follows: TGTGCCAGCAGTGAATTTAGATATGAGCAGTTCTTC.

The chain has TRBV19 and TRBJ2-3; TRBD2 agrees at 12 bases. V trimming: 5 bases; J trimming: 0 bases; junction bases outside the gene matches: 6. Germline values: CDR1 LNHDA, CDR2 SQIVND (reference sequence). The CDR3 runs to 17 residues. The CDR3 DNA sequence: TGTGCCAGTAGTCCGACTAGCGGGAGCACTAGCACAGATACGCAGTATTTT. Residues: CASSPTSGSTSTDTQYF.

The chain employs TRBV9 and TRBJ2-2; TRBD2 might be the D (5 bases). CDR1 is SGDLS and CDR2 is YYNGEE in the germline V gene. The CDR3 consists of 15 residues. V lost 0 bases and J 4 bases, leaving 10 bases between the germline ends. The chain's CDR3 is CASSVELVGTGELFF. DNA of the CDR3: TGTGCCAGCAGCGTAGAACTAGTGGGCACCGGGGAGCTGTTTTTT.

The chain employs TRBV19 and TRBJ2-1, with TRBD2 identical over 14 bases. The V segment lost 3 bases and the J segment 7 bases; nucleotides outside the gene matches: 17. Germline CDR1 and CDR2: LNHDA and SQIVND (reference sequence). This CDR3 spans 20 amino acids. CDR3 residues: CASSIGLGLAGVSAGNEQFF. The CDR3 DNA sequence: TGTGCCAGTAGTATCGGTTTGGGACTAGCGGGAGTCTCGGCCGGGAATGAGCAGTTCTTC.

The CDR3 loop reads CASSLVTEMNTEAFF. The CDR3 region has the DNA TGCGCCAGCAGCTTGGTTACAGAAATGAACACTGAAGCTTTCTTT. The chain links TRBV5-1 to TRBJ1-1, with D unclear. The CDR3 covers 15 residues. V dropped 0 bases and J dropped 0 bases, with 9 bases sitting between them. CDR1 SGHRS and CDR2 YFSETQ come from the germline V gene. Together with reference TRBV5-1 and TRBJ1-1, the CDR3 gives the full variable domain: KAGVTQTPRYLIKTRGQQVTLSCSPISGHRSVSWYQQTPGQGLQFLFEYFSETQRNKGNFPGRFSGRQFSNSRSEMNVSTLELGDSALYLCASSLVTEMNTEAFFGQGTRLTVV.

This clone was found once. The V gene is TRBV2, the J gene TRBJ2-2; D may be TRBD2 (6 bases). The ends were cut back, 5 bases at V and 5 bases at J, with 27 bases in the middle. Looked up from germline, CDR1 is SNHLY and CDR2 is FYNNEI. This CDR3 spans 19 amino acids. CDR3 region: CASSPTRPGPMSGTGELFF. CDR3 nucleotide sequence: TGTGCCAGCAGTCCGACTAGGCCCGGGCCGATGTCGGGGACCGGGGAGCTGTTTTTT.

The chain carries TRBV7-3 and TRBJ2-3; 8 bases fit TRBD1. The ends lost 5 bases at V and 2 bases at J; junction bases unmatched: 12. CDR1 is SGHTA, CDR2 FQGTGA, per germline. CDR3 length: 17 amino acids. The CDR3 loop reads CASSPSPDRVATDTQYF. Written as DNA, the CDR3 is TGTGCCAGCAGCCCTAGCCCGGACAGGGTGGCCACAGATACGCAGTATTTT.

The chain combines TRBV4-2 with TRBJ2-1; 10 bases fit TRBD1. Germline V gene sequence: CDR1 LGHNA, CDR2 YNFKEQ. Trimming at V came to 5 bases and at J to 7 bases, leaving 8 bases not matched to a gene. This CDR3 region has 15 residues. The CDR3 sequence: CASSLGDRGTNEQFF. The CDR3 nucleotides are TGTGCCAGCAGCTTAGGGGACAGGGGAACGAATGAGCAGTTCTTC.

The rearrangement joins TRBV30 to TRBJ1-3; TRBD1 is a possible D gene (6 bases). The CDR3 sequence is 12 residues long. Trimming took off 8 bases at V and 4 bases at J, with 12 bases between the two ends. Germline V gene sequence: CDR1 GTSNPN, CDR2 SVGIG (reference sequence). The CDR3 here is CAAGAGGNTIYF. The CDR3 DNA reads TGTGCCGCAGGGGCAGGCGGAAACACCATATATTTT.

A single count supports this clone. V and J are TRBV6-1 and TRBJ2-3; TRBD1 agrees at 7 bases. The ends lost 4 bases at V and 1 base at J; junction bases unmatched: 5. Germline V CDR1 and CDR2: MNHNS, SASEGT. CDR3 length equals 15 residues. This CDR3 is CASSGQGQGTDTQYF. DNA for the CDR3: TGTGCCAGCAGTGGCCAAGGACAGGGCACAGATACGCAGTATTTT.

The chain links TRBV19 to TRBJ2-1; a weak D match, TRBD2 (5 bases). This CDR3 has 16 residues. CDR1 is LNHDA, CDR2 SQIVND, per germline (reference sequence). Trimming removed 2 bases at V and 0 bases at J, with 11 bases between. This CDR3 is CASSISAGSSYNEQFF. The DNA for the CDR3 is TGTGCCAGTAGTATATCGGCGGGCAGCTCCTACAATGAGCAGTTCTTC. The whole variable domain, filled in from reference TRBV19 and TRBJ2-1, reads DGGITQSPKYLFRKEGQNVTLSCEQNLNHDAMYWYRQDPGQGLRLIYYSQIVNDFQKGDIAEGYSVSREKKESFPLTVTSAQKNPTAFYLCASSISAGSSYNEQFFGPGTRLTVL.

A single count supports this clone. J is TRBJ2-2 and V is TRBV7-3; no definite D call. V lost 4 bases to trimming and J lost 0 bases, with 9 bases between them. This CDR3 spans 15 amino acids. Per the germline V gene, CDR1 is SGHTA and CDR2 is FQGTGA. This CDR3 is CASSSSTTNTGELFF. The CDR3 DNA sequence: TGTGCCAGCAGCTCCTCGACAACGAACACCGGGGAGCTGTTTTTT.

CDR3 residues: CASSMTARELEKLFF. For the CDR3, the DNA is TGCGCCAGCAGCATGACAGCGAGAGAGTTAGAAAAACTGTTTTTT. The chain joins TRBV5-1 to TRBJ1-4; possibly TRBD1 for D (5 bases). V was clipped by 4 bases and J by 8 bases, with 18 bases between them. This CDR3 is 15 amino acids long. Germline-derived CDR1 and CDR2 are SGHRS and YFSETQ.

The genes are TRBV18 and TRBJ2-7; 10 positions agree with TRBD2. Germline V gives CDR1 KGHSH, CDR2 LQKENI. The junction had 3 bases not matched to a gene; V was cut back by 2 bases and J by 2 bases. This CDR3 has 15 amino acids. CDR3 coding DNA: TGTGCCAGCTCACCAACTAGCGGGACAGCCTACGAGCAGTACTTC. Its translation is CASSPTSGTAYEQYF.

The chain couples TRBV5-5 to TRBJ2-7; 10 bases line up with TRBD1. The CDR3 runs 19 residues. The germline V gene encodes CDR1 SGHKS and CDR2 YYEKEE (reference sequence). Trimming at V came to 5 bases and at J to 2 bases, leaving 19 bases not matched to a gene. CDR3 sequence: CASSSAGTGEPLGPYEQYF. The CDR3 nucleotides are TGTGCCAGCAGTTCGGCCGGGACAGGGGAACCTCTGGGCCCCTACGAGCAGTACTTC.

The chain combines TRBV28 with TRBJ2-2, with 9 bases identical to TRBD1. After removal of 8 bases from V and 2 bases from J, the junction contained 9 bases not matched to a gene. This CDR3 region has 16 residues. Germline V gene sequence: CDR1 MDHEN, CDR2 SYDVKM. As DNA, the CDR3 is TGTGCCAGCGGGCTTCTGGGACAGGGAAACACCGGGGAGCTGTTTTTT. As protein: CASGLLGQGNTGELFF.

The DNA of the CDR3 is TGCGCCAGCAGCTTGGGACAGGGGAAAGAGACCCAGTACTTC. It is translated as CASSLGQGKETQYF. This chain links TRBV5-1 with TRBJ2-5; 8 bases match TRBD1. Germline trimming cut 0 bases from V and 3 bases from J; bases unmatched to any gene: 1. The CDR3 is 14 amino acids. Germline-derived CDR1 and CDR2 are SGHRS and YFSETQ.

The chain has TRBV7-2 and TRBJ2-5; TRBD1 matches 7 bases. V trimming: 5 bases; J trimming: 4 bases; junction bases outside the gene matches: 10. Germline lookup yields CDR1 SGHTA and CDR2 FQGNSA. This CDR3 comprises 15 residues. The CDR3 loop reads CASSPRDRDRETQYF. Here the CDR3 DNA reads TGTGCCAGCAGCCCGAGAGACAGGGATAGAGAGACCCAGTACTTC.

This clone was observed a handful of times. The chain carries TRBV10-3 and TRBJ1-5; 8 bases are a match to TRBD1. This CDR3 is 15 amino acids long. Germline V lookup: CDR1 ENHRY, CDR2 SYGVKD. After removal of 7 bases from V and 4 bases from J, the junction contained 9 bases not matched to a gene. As DNA, the CDR3 is TGTGCCATCAAACCGGGACAGGACCCGAATCAGCCCCAGCATTTT. The encoded protein is CAIKPGQDPNQPQHF.

This clone has more than one count but fewer than ten. The chain couples TRBV27 to TRBJ1-2; 9 positions agree with TRBD1. Germline V gene lookup returns CDR1 MNHEY and CDR2 SMNVEV (reference sequence). V lost 6 bases, J lost 4 bases, and 6 bases stayed unmatched. The CDR3 sequence is 14 residues long. This CDR3 is CASRTGQGSYGYTF. CDR3 DNA sequence: TGTGCCAGCAGAACGGGACAGGGCTCCTATGGCTACACCTTC.

The chain carries TRBV28 and TRBJ2-3; 12 bases agree with TRBD2. Per the germline V gene, CDR1 is MDHEN and CDR2 is SYDVKM. V was clipped by 8 bases and J by 2 bases; unmatched bases: 11. The CDR3 is 17 amino acids. The CDR3 bases are TGTGCCAGCCCGGCTAGCGGGAGGGCCGGACTCACAGATACGCAGTATTTT. Amino acid sequence: CASPASGRAGLTDTQYF.

The chain employs TRBV6-5 and TRBJ2-1; TRBD1 matches at 11 bases. The CDR3 contains 14 residues. Germline lookup yields CDR1 MNHEY and CDR2 SVGAGI. Trimming cost V 5 bases and J 8 bases; bases outside gene matches: 5. The CDR3 spells CASSAGQGVYEQFF. The CDR3 DNA is TGTGCCAGCAGTGCGGGACAGGGGGTCTATGAGCAGTTCTTC.